These 9 T cell receptor beta chains were all obtained from the same sample, sequenced in a study of human T cells and chemical hapten exposure (dated by TCRdb to 2020 to 2023). The intended sense of this specimen's time point label: healthy volunteer bleed at 6 weeks. Total RNA was extracted from unfractionated whole blood that had been collected in Tempus Blood RNA tubes. Libraries were constructed by RACE. TCRdb shows the sequencer as NextSeq 500. TCRdb trimmed the raw reads at Q25, called clones with MiXCR and kept productive beta chains. Every entry covers one CDR3 protein and lists the most common genes and DNA from its rows. The sample contains 35,000 to 55,000 distinct CDR3 sequences, about 3.7% of them found a single time. Roughly 5.9% of the sample is in the top ten clones. Material for sequencing was whole blood. All receptors come from a human donor in good health. Some clones in this sample may be carry-over from other donors' samples.

This clonotype was recorded many times. The chain couples TRBV4-1 to TRBJ1-6, with D unclear. V lost 3 bases and J 9 bases, leaving 15 bases between the germline ends. This CDR3 is built from 15 residues. The germline gives CDR1 MGHRA, CDR2 YSYEKL. The DNA of the CDR3 is TGCGCCAGCAGCCACCCCGGGATCTCAGGTTCACCCCTCCACTTT. As protein: CASSHPGISGSPLHF.

This clonotype was observed at least ten times. This chain connects TRBV2 to TRBJ1-6; 10 bases are shared with TRBD1. CDR1 and CDR2 (germline): SNHLY, FYNNEI. The J segment lost 9 bases and the V segment lost 11 bases, leaving 7 bases of the junction unmatched. The CDR3 covers 13 residues. The CDR3 nucleotides are TGTGCCGGGGACAGGGGCCCGGGTTCACCCCTCCACTTT. This sequence encodes CAGDRGPGSPLHF. Together with reference TRBV2 and TRBJ1-6, the CDR3 gives the full variable domain: EPEVTQTPSHQVTQMGQEVILRCVPISNHLYFYWYRQILGQKVEFLVSFYNNEISEKSEIFDDQFSVERPDGSNFTLKIRSTKLEDSAMYFCAGDRGPGSPLHFGNGTRLTVT.

This clonotype was observed many times. The chain is built from TRBV12-3 or TRBV12-4 and TRBJ2-4; a possible D gene is TRBD1 (7 bases). The CDR3 has 13 residues. V lost 3 bases and J lost 8, with 11 bases in between. CDR3 bases: TGTGCCAGCAGTTTGGGACAGCGGGACATTCAGTACTTC. Translated, it gives CASSLGQRDIQYF.

The CDR3 here is CASSYGDSEYNEQFF. CDR3 DNA: TGTGCCAGCAGTTACGGGGATAGCGAATACAATGAGCAGTTCTTC. J is TRBJ2-1 and V is TRBV6-5; possibly TRBD2 for D (5 bases). The CDR3 is 15 amino acids. V was clipped by 2 bases and J by 4 bases, with 12 bases between them. Germline lookup yields CDR1 MNHEY and CDR2 SVGAGI.

This clonotype has ten or more counts. The chain has TRBV6-1 and TRBJ2-7, with D perhaps TRBD1 or TRBD2 (5 bases each). Trimming cost V 0 bases and J 11 bases, with 14 bases left between them. This CDR3 spans 13 amino acids. Germline V CDR1 and CDR2: MNHNS, SASEGT. For the CDR3, the DNA is TGTGCCAGCAGTGAAGCCCGGGACGGTGTAAAGTACTTC. Protein: CASSEARDGVKYF.

This clonotype was found many times. The chain carries TRBV5-8 and TRBJ2-3; D is unresolved. With 0 bases removed from V and 7 bases from J, the gap between germline ends came to 6 bases. The CDR3 has 12 amino acids. Germline CDR1 reads SGHTS; CDR2 reads YDEGEE. CDR3 in DNA: TGTGCCAGCAGCTTGGTAACGAATACGCAGTATTTT. It encodes CASSLVTNTQYF.

The rearrangement uses TRBV20-1 and TRBJ2-1; possible D gene TRBD2, 6 bases. The CDR3 length is 16 residues. Germline CDR1 and CDR2: DFQATT and SNEGSKA (reference sequence). Trimming left V 5 bases short and J 0 bases short, with 17 bases between. DNA for the CDR3: TGCAGTGCTGCCCGCGGACTACTAAGCTCCTACAATGAGCAGTTCTTC. Translating gives CSAARGLLSSYNEQFF.

This clonotype was seen more than once but under ten times. V is TRBV5-6 and J is TRBJ1-4; possibly TRBD1 for D (5 bases). The V end was cut by 3 bases, the J end by 0 bases, with 12 bases between. The germline V gene has CDR1 SGHDT and CDR2 YYEEEE. CDR3 length: 16 amino acids. The CDR3 region has the DNA TGTGCCAGCAGCTGGGGGGACGGTGCAACTAATGAAAAACTGTTTTTT. This sequence encodes CASSWGDGATNEKLFF. The complete variable domain, with remaining parts taken from reference TRBV5-6 and TRBJ1-4, reads DAGVTQSPTHLIKTRGQQVTLRCSPKSGHDTVSWYQQALGQGPQFIFQYYEEEERQRGNFPDRFSGHQFPNYSSELNVNALLLGDSALYLCASSWGDGATNEKLFFGSGTQLSVL.

This clonotype was seen repeatedly, ten times or more. The chain recombines TRBV5-1 with TRBJ2-1; tentatively, D is TRBD1 (6 bases). The CDR3 length is 16 residues. Trimming took off 5 bases at V and 2 bases at J, with 17 bases between the two ends. Germline assignment: CDR1 SGHRS and CDR2 YFSETQ. CDR3 sequence: CASRPGEGSTYNEQFF. The CDR3 DNA is TGCGCCAGCAGGCCAGGGGAAGGGTCCACCTACAATGAGCAGTTCTTC.